The 17 T cell receptor beta chains below come from one sample, sequenced in a study of cytomegalovirus exposure and HLA in healthy donors. The PCR used 60 Vbeta and 13 Jbeta primers. Measured with immunoSEQ multiplex PCR; TCRdb has only the in-frame clones, and not every one. This table has 150,000 to 200,000 clones, roughly four fifths appearing once. Sequenced: PBMCs. The receptor source for this set is a woman aged 18-35 years in good health and CMV-seropositive.

The chain links TRBV28 to TRBJ1-1, with no clear D. This CDR3 region has 14 residues. Trimming stripped 2 bases from V and 0 bases from J, with 7 bases between. The V gene's germline CDR1 is MDHEN and CDR2 SYDVKM. The CDR3: CASSLEGMNTEAFF. The CDR3 region has the DNA TGTGCCAGCAGTTTAGAGGGTATGAACACTGAAGCTTTCTTT.

The chain is built from TRBV4-1 and TRBJ1-3, with a weak D call TRBD1 (5 bases). CDR1 and CDR2 (germline): MGHRA, YSYEKL. V lost 4 bases, J lost 1 base, and 20 bases lay in between. This CDR3 contains 18 residues. This CDR3 reads CASSPTTGGIQSGNTIYF. CDR3 in DNA: TGCGCCAGCAGCCCTACCACCGGGGGGATACAATCTGGAAACACCATATATTTT.

The CDR3 reads CASSEGPWGRDRDGYTF. The CDR3 DNA reads TGTGCCAGCAGTGAAGGCCCTTGGGGCAGGGATAGGGATGGCTACACCTTC. The chain carries TRBV2 and TRBJ1-2; tentatively, D is TRBD1 (5 bases). The V gene lost 1 base and the J gene lost 6 bases, with 21 bases spanning the gap. This CDR3 has 17 residues. The V gene's germline CDR1 is SNHLY and CDR2 FYNNEI.

The rearrangement joins TRBV30 to TRBJ2-7; no reliable D call. The germline CDR1 and CDR2 sequences are GTSNPN and SVGIG (reference sequence). This CDR3 comprises 13 residues. V lost 0 bases and J 4 bases, leaving 10 bases between the germline ends. CDR3 DNA sequence: TGTGCCTGGAGTGTATCGGTTTCTTACGAGCAGTACTTC. Residues: CAWSVSVSYEQYF.

V is TRBV18 and J is TRBJ2-3; D is ambiguous. Germline V gene data show CDR1 as KGHSH and CDR2 as LQKENI. The CDR3 runs to 14 residues. V lost 2 bases and J lost 3, with 9 bases in between. The CDR3 region is CASSPDLGTDTQYF. Written as DNA, the CDR3 is TGTGCCAGCTCACCAGACCTCGGGACAGATACGCAGTATTTT.

In DNA, the CDR3 is TGTGCCAGTAGTTTGAGCAGGGTCGCCACCGGGGAGCTGTTTTTT. Translation gives CASSLSRVATGELFF. The chain couples TRBV19 to TRBJ2-2; D is possibly TRBD1 (5 bases). In germline, CDR1 is LNHDA, CDR2 SQIVND (reference sequence). This CDR3 contains 15 residues. The V and J ends lost 5 bases and 4 bases respectively, with 14 bases between them.

The V and J genes are TRBV27 and TRBJ1-6, with 7 bases identical to TRBD1. V shed 5 bases, J shed 0 bases, and the junction held 16 bases outside the gene matches. This CDR3 region has 20 residues. Per germline, CDR1 MNHEY and CDR2 SMNVEV (reference sequence). DNA for the CDR3: TGTGCCAGCAGTAGAAAACCACCGGGACAGACGAGCTCCTATAATTCACCCCTCCACTTT. Translated: CASSRKPPGQTSSYNSPLHF.

The chain combines TRBV19 with TRBJ1-2; D gene uncertain. V was shortened by 5 bases and J by 2 bases, with 18 bases between the two germline ends. The germline V gene has CDR1 LNHDA and CDR2 SQIVND (reference sequence). The CDR3 totals 16 residues. CDR3 in DNA: TGTGCCAGTAGTCCGCACCCATCAGAGGGAAACTATGGCTACACCTTC. This encodes CASSPHPSEGNYGYTF.

V usage is TRBV6-5 and J usage is TRBJ1-3; D gene ambiguous. Germline assignment: CDR1 MNHEY and CDR2 SVGAGI. The CDR3 covers 16 residues. The V end was cut by 0 bases, the J end by 0 bases, with 9 bases between. CDR3 sequence (DNA): TGTGCCAGCAGTTACTCGATTACAGCCTCTGGAAACACCATATATTTT. Translated, it gives CASSYSITASGNTIYF.

The genes are TRBV11-3 and TRBJ1-6, with 8 nucleotides matching TRBD1. Germline V gene data show CDR1 as SGHNT and CDR2 as YENEEA. V lost 5 bases, J lost 4 bases, and 7 bases stayed unmatched. The CDR3 totals 16 residues. CDR3 sequence reads: CASSGQGRLYNSPLHF. CDR3 coding DNA: TGTGCCAGCAGCGGACAGGGCCGCCTATATAATTCACCCCTCCACTTT.

The rearrangement links TRBV29-1 to TRBJ2-1, with 8 bases aligning to TRBD2. The CDR3 runs to 15 residues. CDR1 SQVTM and CDR2 ANQGSEA come from the germline V gene. V lost 4 bases and J lost 4; bases outside the gene matches: 9. For the CDR3, the DNA is TGCAGCGTTGGTTCCGGACTAGCAGAATACAATGAGCAGTTCTTC. This codes for CSVGSGLAEYNEQFF.

The table lists this clone with a count of one. This chain joins TRBV7-2 and TRBJ1-2, with D perhaps matching TRBD1 (6 bases). The V gene's germline CDR1 is SGHTA and CDR2 FQGNSA. V dropped 6 bases and J dropped 7 bases, with 15 bases sitting between them. The CDR3 has 13 residues. CDR3 sequence (DNA): TGTGCCAGCAGTTCACAGGGCGTAGGTGGCTACACCTTC. Encoded protein: CASSSQGVGGYTF.

The gene calls are TRBV18 and TRBJ1-1; D not resolved. With 1 base removed from V and 7 bases from J, the gap between germline ends came to 7 bases. This CDR3 contains 12 residues. CDR1 and CDR2 from the germline V gene are KGHSH and LQKENI. The CDR3 coding sequence is TGTGCCAGCTCACCACTTAGGAGTGAAGCTTTCTTT. Its translation is CASSPLRSEAFF. Full variable domain (remainder filled in from reference TRBV18 and TRBJ1-1): NAGVMQNPRHLVRRRGQEARLRCSPMKGHSHVYWYRQLPEEGLKFMVYLQKENIIDESGMPKERFSAEFPKEGPSILRIQQVVRGDSAAYFCASSPLRSEAFFGQGTRLTVV.

V usage is TRBV7-8 and J usage is TRBJ2-5; tentatively, D is TRBD1 (6 bases). The length of the CDR3 is 14 residues. Germline-derived CDR1 and CDR2 are SGHVS and FQNEAQ. Between the trimmed V and J ends, which lost 6 bases and 5 bases, there was a span of 16 bases. CDR3 sequence: CASRRDRLKETQYF. Written as DNA, the CDR3 is TGTGCCAGCAGACGAGACAGGCTTAAGGAGACCCAGTACTTC.

CDR3 sequence reads: CASSLRLGNTGELFF. The CDR3 DNA sequence: TGTGCCAGCAGCTTAAGACTGGGGAACACCGGGGAGCTGTTTTTT. This chain uses TRBV11-3 with TRBJ2-2; no definite D call. This CDR3 has 15 amino acids. V was pared by 2 bases and J by 1 base, with 8 bases between. Germline-derived CDR1 and CDR2 are SGHNT and YENEEA.

This sequence joins TRBV5-1 and TRBJ2-1, with 7 bases lining up with TRBD2. V shed 5 bases and J 8 bases; nucleotides not matched to a gene: 4. The CDR3 has 12 amino acids. CDR1 and CDR2 from the germline V gene are SGHRS and YFSETQ. The CDR3 reads CASRPLADEQFF. CDR3 sequence (DNA): TGCGCCAGCAGGCCCCTAGCGGATGAGCAGTTCTTC.

This chain connects TRBV16 to TRBJ2-4; a weak D match, TRBD1 (5 bases). V shed 2 bases and J shed 6 bases, with 8 bases lying between them. The length of the CDR3 is 13 residues. The V gene's germline CDR1 is KGHSY and CDR2 FQNENV. Here the CDR3 reads CASSQERGNIQYF. The CDR3 region has the DNA TGTGCCAGCAGCCAAGAAAGGGGAAACATTCAGTACTTC.